These T cell receptor beta chains were read from a single sample in a study of CD8 T cells in ankylosing spondylitis. From the 5' RACE reads, TCRdb called clonotypes with MiXCR, one entry per CDR3 protein. The top ten clones hold less than 9% of a sample with a few hundred thousand distinct CDR3 sequences, about 20% of them seen once. Material for sequencing was blood, either unsorted or a sorted T cell fraction (not recorded which). The receptors derive from a male donor with ankylosing spondylitis or in good health (not recorded which). Each CDR3 is given with its conserved first and last residue. Each record gives: J gene, D gene, V gene, clone size, CDR3 protein, CDR3 DNA. The D gene is left open where the match is weak. Clone size is not always given. Where it is, it says once, few, many or a class for expanded clones.

j_call: TRBJ2-5; d_call: NA; v_call: TRBV6-1; clone_size: NA; cdr3_aa: CASSENVTPIAETQYF; cdr3_nt: TGTGCCAGCAGTGAAAATGTGACGCCTATCGCGGAGACCCAGTACTTC
j_call: TRBJ2-1; d_call: TRBD2; v_call: TRBV20-1; clone_size: NA; cdr3_aa: CSAIAHSGVVNEQFF; cdr3_nt: TGCAGTGCTATAGCCCATAGCGGGGTGGTCAATGAGCAGTTCTTC
j_call: TRBJ2-2; d_call: NA; v_call: TRBV2; clone_size: NA; cdr3_aa: CASRFNGELFF; cdr3_nt: TGTGCCAGCAGATTTAACGGGGAGCTGTTTTTT
j_call: TRBJ2-1; d_call: TRBD2; v_call: TRBV7-2; clone_size: many; cdr3_aa: CASSLSLAGYNEQFF; cdr3_nt: TGTGCCAGCAGCCTTAGCCTAGCGGGTTACAATGAGCAGTTCTTC
j_call: TRBJ2-1; d_call: NA; v_call: TRBV3-1; clone_size: few; cdr3_aa: CASSQDNGDNEQFF; cdr3_nt: TGTGCCAGCAGCCAAGATAACGGAGACAATGAGCAGTTCTTC
j_call: TRBJ2-1; d_call: NA; v_call: TRBV7-6; clone_size: NA; cdr3_aa: CASSIQVSSYNEQFF; cdr3_nt: TGTGCCAGCAGCATCCAGGTCAGCTCCTACAATGAGCAGTTCTTC
j_call: TRBJ2-1; d_call: TRBD1; v_call: TRBV11-2; clone_size: few; cdr3_aa: CASSTMDRTSYNEQFF; cdr3_nt: TGTGCCAGCAGCACCATGGACAGGACCTCCTACAATGAGCAGTTCTTC
j_call: TRBJ1-2; d_call: TRBD1; v_call: TRBV5-1; clone_size: NA; cdr3_aa: CASSRGTEDGYTF; cdr3_nt: TGCGCCAGCAGCCGCGGGACAGAAGATGGCTACACCTTC
j_call: TRBJ1-3; d_call: TRBD1; v_call: TRBV15; clone_size: NA; cdr3_aa: CATSRPGTVLNSIYF; cdr3_nt: TGTGCCACCAGCAGACCCGGGACAGTCCTTAACTCCATATATTTT
j_call: TRBJ1-3; d_call: NA; v_call: TRBV12-3/TRBV12-4; clone_size: NA; cdr3_aa: CASRGAGKPGNTIYF; cdr3_nt: TGTGCCAGCAGGGGAGCAGGGAAACCCGGAAACACCATATATTTT
j_call: TRBJ2-6; d_call: NA; v_call: TRBV10-3; clone_size: NA; cdr3_aa: CAISSGPSGANVLTF; cdr3_nt: TGTGCCATCAGCTCAGGTCCCTCTGGGGCCAACGTCCTGACTTTC
j_call: TRBJ2-1; d_call: TRBD1; v_call: TRBV6-1; clone_size: NA; cdr3_aa: CASSPDRGAYNEQFF; cdr3_nt: TGTGCCAGCAGCCCGGACAGGGGGGCCTACAATGAGCAGTTCTTC
j_call: TRBJ2-1; d_call: NA; v_call: TRBV5-1; clone_size: few; cdr3_aa: CASSPDLSSYNEQFF; cdr3_nt: TGCGCCAGCAGCCCGGACTTGAGCTCCTACAATGAGCAGTTCTTC
j_call: TRBJ1-1; d_call: TRBD1; v_call: TRBV15; clone_size: many; cdr3_aa: CATSRVKPGGLEAFF; cdr3_nt: TGTGCCACCAGCAGAGTTAAACCAGGGGGCCTAGAAGCTTTCTTT
j_call: TRBJ2-2; d_call: TRBD2; v_call: TRBV20-1; clone_size: few; cdr3_aa: CSAREGRLAGTGELFF; cdr3_nt: TGCAGTGCTAGAGAGGGGCGGCTAGCGGGAACCGGGGAGCTGTTTTTT
j_call: TRBJ2-3; d_call: NA; v_call: TRBV3-1; clone_size: few; cdr3_aa: CASSRLGSDTQYF; cdr3_nt: TGTGCCAGCAGTCGACTAGGCTCAGATACGCAGTATTTT
j_call: TRBJ2-5; d_call: NA; v_call: TRBV29-1; clone_size: NA; cdr3_aa: CSVSLSQETQYF; cdr3_nt: TGCAGCGTGAGCCTTTCCCAAGAGACCCAGTACTTC
j_call: TRBJ1-1; d_call: NA; v_call: TRBV7-3; clone_size: many; cdr3_aa: CASSLRQNTEAFF; cdr3_nt: TGTGCCAGCAGCTTAAGGCAGAACACTGAAGCTTTCTTT
j_call: TRBJ2-3; d_call: NA; v_call: TRBV5-5; clone_size: NA; cdr3_aa: CASSSGWRSTDTQYF; cdr3_nt: TGTGCCAGCAGCTCGGGTTGGAGGAGCACAGATACGCAGTATTTT
j_call: TRBJ2-1; d_call: NA; v_call: TRBV20-1; clone_size: medium-sized; cdr3_aa: CSASQAGGGKREQFF; cdr3_nt: TGCAGTGCTAGTCAAGCGGGTGGAGGCAAAAGGGAGCAGTTCTTC
j_call: TRBJ2-2; d_call: NA; v_call: TRBV24-1; clone_size: many; cdr3_aa: CATKSPGQNTGELFF; cdr3_nt: TGTGCCACCAAGAGCCCCGGACAGAACACCGGGGAGCTGTTTTTT
j_call: TRBJ1-1; d_call: NA; v_call: TRBV12-3/TRBV12-4; clone_size: NA; cdr3_aa: CASSLNRMNTEAFF; cdr3_nt: TGTGCCAGCAGTTTAAACAGAATGAACACTGAAGCTTTCTTT
j_call: TRBJ1-2; d_call: NA; v_call: TRBV10-1; clone_size: NA; cdr3_aa: CASSESTLFGYTF; cdr3_nt: TGCGCCAGCAGTGAGTCGACATTGTTCGGCTACACCTTC
j_call: TRBJ2-5; d_call: NA; v_call: TRBV6-5; clone_size: many; cdr3_aa: CASSYGPKETQYF; cdr3_nt: TGTGCCAGCAGTTATGGGCCGAAAGAGACCCAGTACTTC
j_call: TRBJ1-2; d_call: NA; v_call: TRBV12-3/TRBV12-4; clone_size: NA; cdr3_aa: CASSYRDTNYGYTF; cdr3_nt: TGTGCCAGCAGTTACAGAGATACTAACTATGGCTACACCTTC
j_call: TRBJ1-4; d_call: NA; v_call: TRBV7-9; clone_size: NA; cdr3_aa: CASSLNVEKLFF; cdr3_nt: TGTGCCAGCAGCTTAAACGTTGAAAAACTGTTTTTT